This T cell receptor beta chain was observed in a study of post-analysis software for immune sequencing data (dated by TCRdb to between 2015 and 2016). In the study overall: The recorded disease courses included relapsing-remitting, secondary progressive and progressive-relapsing multiple sclerosis, and some patients had no subtype annotation. Patient repertoires were compared against 10 to 12 previously published healthy control repertoires from donors aged roughly 6 to 26 years. A subset of samples was prepared in parallel using single-end sample barcoding, then pooled and co-amplified after Illumina adapter ligation.

Broader findings and caveats from the paper: The multiple sclerosis patient group was slightly younger than the control group. Significantly higher frequencies in patients than in controls were found for roughly 5 TRBV segments, including TRBV5-6, TRBV5-1 and TRBV20-1. Direct clustering with F measure showed strong co-clustering of samples prepared in the same batch, prompting a batch-effect correction. Compared with controls, multiple sclerosis patients had significantly lower normalized Chao1 diversity, a finding suggesting substantial peripheral T-cell clonal expansion.

Library construction relied on PCR. Sequenced on an Illumina HiSeq 2500. To reduce PCR and sequencing biases, unique molecular identifiers were built into the TCR beta cDNA libraries. Every 1 to 10 million input T cells yielded some 500,000 cDNA molecules, meaning each molecule approximated one T cell. The patient libraries were prepared and sequenced using the same protocol as the earlier healthy control dataset. Samples belonging to the same batch were prepared together, multiplexed and sequenced on a shared HiSeq lane. In the original analysis: MIGEC handled the raw barcoded reads, throwing out single-read molecular identifier groups before consensus assembly and CDR3 extraction. Clonotype tables were post-analysed with VDJtools, normalizing diversity by down-sampling all datasets to the smallest sample size. In repertoire overlap clustering, CDR3 amino acid sequences, but not nucleotide sequences, were matched to correct batch-related cross-sample contamination. TCRdb reprocessing: public reads trimmed at Q25 with fastp, clones called with MiXCR, in-frame beta chains kept. A single entry per CDR3 protein holds the most common genes and DNA from its merged rows. It is TCRdb's table, rather than the study itself, that gives the V and J calls and clone size. A total of about 430,000 distinct CDR3 sequences appear in this sample, 39% of them only once. 6.5% to 8% of the sample comes from the top ten.

Notes on this clonotype: There is no known antigen for this receptor. No much larger clone exists at a distance of one base, and base qualities are not known.

To demonstrate the VDJtools post-analysis software, TCR beta repertoires were profiled from the peripheral blood of 13 young patients with multiple sclerosis. The multiple sclerosis patients were children and adolescents between roughly 6 and 17 years of age. The CDR3, cysteine through phenylalanine, is 12 amino acids long. CDR3 DNA only is kept here, 36 bases in frame from base 1. V and J lose 6 bases and 7 bases, and a span of 12 bases separates them. Sequences were obtained from blood. The sequence came from a girl aged 2-10 years with multiple sclerosis. Recombination connected TRBV12-3 or TRBV12-4 to TRBJ2-5; 6 matching bases give a weak D call of TRBD2. The DNA sequence reads TGTGCCAGCAGGCGGGACGCCGGGACCCAGTACTTC. It translates to CASRRDAGTQYF.